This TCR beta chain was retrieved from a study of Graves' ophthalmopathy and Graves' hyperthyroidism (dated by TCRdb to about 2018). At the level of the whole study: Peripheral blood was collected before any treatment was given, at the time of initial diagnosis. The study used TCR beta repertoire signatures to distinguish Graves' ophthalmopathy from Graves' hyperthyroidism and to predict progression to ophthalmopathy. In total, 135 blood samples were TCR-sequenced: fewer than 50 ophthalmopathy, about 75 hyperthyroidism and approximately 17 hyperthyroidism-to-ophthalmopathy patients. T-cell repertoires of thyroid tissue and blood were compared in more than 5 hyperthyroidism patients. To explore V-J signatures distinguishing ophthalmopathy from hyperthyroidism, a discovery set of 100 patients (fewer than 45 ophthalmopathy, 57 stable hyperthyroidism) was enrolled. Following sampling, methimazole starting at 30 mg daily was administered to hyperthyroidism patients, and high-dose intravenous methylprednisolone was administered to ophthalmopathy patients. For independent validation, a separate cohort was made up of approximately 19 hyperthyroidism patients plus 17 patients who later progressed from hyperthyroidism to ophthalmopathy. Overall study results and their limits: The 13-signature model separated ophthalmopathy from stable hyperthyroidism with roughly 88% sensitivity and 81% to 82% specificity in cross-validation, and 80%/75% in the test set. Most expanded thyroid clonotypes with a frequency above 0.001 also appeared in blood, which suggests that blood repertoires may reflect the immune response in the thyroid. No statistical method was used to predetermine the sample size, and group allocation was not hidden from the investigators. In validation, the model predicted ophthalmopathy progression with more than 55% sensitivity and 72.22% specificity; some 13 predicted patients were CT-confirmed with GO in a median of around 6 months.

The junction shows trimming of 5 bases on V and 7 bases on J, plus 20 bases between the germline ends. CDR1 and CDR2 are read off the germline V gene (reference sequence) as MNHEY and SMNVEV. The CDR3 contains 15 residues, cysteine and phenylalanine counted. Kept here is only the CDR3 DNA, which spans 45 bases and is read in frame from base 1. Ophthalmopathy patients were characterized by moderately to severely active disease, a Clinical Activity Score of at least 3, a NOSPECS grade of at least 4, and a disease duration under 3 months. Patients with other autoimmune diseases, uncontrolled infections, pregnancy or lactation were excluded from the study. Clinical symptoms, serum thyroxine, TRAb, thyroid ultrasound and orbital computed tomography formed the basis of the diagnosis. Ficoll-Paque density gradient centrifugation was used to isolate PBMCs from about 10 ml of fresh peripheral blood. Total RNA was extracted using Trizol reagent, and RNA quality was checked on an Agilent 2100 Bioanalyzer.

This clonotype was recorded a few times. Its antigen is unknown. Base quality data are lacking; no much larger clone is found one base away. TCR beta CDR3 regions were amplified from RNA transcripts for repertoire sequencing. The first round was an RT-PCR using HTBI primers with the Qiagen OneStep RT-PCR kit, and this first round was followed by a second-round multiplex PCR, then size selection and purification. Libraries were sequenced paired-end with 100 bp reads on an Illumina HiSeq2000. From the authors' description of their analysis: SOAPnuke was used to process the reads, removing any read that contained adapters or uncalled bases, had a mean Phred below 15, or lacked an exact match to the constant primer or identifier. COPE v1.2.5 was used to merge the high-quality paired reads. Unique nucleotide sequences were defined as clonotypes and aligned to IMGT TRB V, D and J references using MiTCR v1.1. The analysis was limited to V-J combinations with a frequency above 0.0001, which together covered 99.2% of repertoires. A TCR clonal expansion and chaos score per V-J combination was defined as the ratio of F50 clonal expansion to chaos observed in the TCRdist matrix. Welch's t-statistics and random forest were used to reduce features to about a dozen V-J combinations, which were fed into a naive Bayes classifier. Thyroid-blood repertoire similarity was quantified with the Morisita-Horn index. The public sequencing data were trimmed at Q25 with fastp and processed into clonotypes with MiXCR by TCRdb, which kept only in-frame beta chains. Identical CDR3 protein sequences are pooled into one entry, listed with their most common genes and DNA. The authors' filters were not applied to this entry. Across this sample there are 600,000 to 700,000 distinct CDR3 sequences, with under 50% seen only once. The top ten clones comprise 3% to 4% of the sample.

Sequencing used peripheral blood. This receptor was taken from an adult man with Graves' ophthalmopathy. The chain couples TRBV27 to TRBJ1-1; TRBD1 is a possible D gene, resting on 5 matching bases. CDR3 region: CASSNLGRDRGEAFF. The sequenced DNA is TGTGCCAGCAGTAACCTGGGACGAGATCGAGGTGAAGCTTTCTTT.